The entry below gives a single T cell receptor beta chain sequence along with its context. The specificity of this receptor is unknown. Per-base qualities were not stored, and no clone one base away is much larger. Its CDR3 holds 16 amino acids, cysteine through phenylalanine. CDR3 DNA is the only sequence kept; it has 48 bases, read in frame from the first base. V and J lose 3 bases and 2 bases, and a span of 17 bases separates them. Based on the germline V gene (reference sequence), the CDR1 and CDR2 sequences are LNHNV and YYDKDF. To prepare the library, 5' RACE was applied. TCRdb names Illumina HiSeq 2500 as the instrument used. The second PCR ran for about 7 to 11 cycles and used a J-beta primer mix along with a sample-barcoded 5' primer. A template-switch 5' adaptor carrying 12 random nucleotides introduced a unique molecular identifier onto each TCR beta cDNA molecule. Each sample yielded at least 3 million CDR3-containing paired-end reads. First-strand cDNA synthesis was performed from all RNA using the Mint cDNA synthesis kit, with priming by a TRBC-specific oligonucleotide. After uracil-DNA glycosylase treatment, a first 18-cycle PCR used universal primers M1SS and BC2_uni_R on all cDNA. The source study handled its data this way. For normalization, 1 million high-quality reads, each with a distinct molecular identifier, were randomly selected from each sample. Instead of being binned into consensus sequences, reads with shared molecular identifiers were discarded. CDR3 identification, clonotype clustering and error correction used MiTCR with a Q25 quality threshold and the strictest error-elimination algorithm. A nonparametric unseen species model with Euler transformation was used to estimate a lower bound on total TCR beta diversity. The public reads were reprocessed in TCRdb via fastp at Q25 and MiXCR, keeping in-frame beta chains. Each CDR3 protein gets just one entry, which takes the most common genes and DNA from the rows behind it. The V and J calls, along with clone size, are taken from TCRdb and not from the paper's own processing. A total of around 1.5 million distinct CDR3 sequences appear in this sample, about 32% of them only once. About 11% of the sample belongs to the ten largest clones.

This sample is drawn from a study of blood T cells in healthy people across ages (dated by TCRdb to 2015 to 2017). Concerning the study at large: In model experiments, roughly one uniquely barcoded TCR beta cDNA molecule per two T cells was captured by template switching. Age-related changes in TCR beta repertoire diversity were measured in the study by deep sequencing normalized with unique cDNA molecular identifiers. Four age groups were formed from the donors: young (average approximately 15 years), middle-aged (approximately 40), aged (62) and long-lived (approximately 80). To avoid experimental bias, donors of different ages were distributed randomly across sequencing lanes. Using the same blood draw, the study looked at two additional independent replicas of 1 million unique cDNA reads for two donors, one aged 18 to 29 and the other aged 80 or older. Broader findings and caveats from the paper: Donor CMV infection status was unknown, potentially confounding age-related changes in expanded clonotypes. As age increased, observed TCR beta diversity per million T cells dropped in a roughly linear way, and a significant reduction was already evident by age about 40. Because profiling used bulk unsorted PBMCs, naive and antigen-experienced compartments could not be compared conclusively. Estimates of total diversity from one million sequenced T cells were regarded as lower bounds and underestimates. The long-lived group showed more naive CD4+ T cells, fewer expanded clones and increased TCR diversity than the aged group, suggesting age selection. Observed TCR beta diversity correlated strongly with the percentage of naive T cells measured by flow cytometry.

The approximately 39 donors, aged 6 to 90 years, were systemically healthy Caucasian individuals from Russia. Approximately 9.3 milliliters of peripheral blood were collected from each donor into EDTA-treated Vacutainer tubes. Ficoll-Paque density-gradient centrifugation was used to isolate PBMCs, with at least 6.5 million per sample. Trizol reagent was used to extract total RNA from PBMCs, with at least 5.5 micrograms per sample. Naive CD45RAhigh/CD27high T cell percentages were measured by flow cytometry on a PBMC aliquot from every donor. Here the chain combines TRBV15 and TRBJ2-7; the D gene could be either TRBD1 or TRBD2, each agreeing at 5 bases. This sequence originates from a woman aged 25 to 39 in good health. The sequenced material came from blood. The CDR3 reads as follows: CATSRQPGPMTYEQYF. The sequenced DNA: TGTGCCACCAGCAGGCAACCGGGGCCGATGACCTACGAGCAGTACTTC.